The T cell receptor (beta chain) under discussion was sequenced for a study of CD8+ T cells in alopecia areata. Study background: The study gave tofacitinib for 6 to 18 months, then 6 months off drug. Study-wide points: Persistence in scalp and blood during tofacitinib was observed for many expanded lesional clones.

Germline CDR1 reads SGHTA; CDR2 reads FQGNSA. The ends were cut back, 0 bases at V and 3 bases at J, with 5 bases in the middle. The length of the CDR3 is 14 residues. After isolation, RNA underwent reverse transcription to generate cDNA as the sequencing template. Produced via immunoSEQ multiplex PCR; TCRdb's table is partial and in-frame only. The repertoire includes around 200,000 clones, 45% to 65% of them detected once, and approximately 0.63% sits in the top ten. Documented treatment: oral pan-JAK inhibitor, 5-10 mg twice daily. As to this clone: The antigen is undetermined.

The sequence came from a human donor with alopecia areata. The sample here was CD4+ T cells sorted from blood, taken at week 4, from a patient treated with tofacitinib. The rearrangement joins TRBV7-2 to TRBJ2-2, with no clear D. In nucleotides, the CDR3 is TGTGCCAGCAGCTTAGCGTTGGACACCGGGGAGCTGTTTTTT. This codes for CASSLALDTGELFF.